Shown below are 5 T cell receptor beta chains from a single sample sequenced in a study of blood T cell repertoires in COVID-19. Using immunoSEQ multiplex PCR, the repertoire was profiled, and TCRdb retains in-frame clones only, with some absent. The sample lists around 260,000 clones; around 90% were seen once. The sample consisted of peripheral blood. These receptor sequences come from a woman aged 60-75 years with COVID-19, enrolled during active disease.

The chain joins TRBV7-9 to TRBJ2-1, with 10 positions matching TRBD2. Germline V CDR1 and CDR2: SEHNR, FQNEAQ (reference sequence). The CDR3 totals 16 residues. V was pared by 5 bases and J by 10 bases, with 14 bases of the junction left unmatched. The CDR3 sequence is CASSPPRASGSREQFF. CDR3 bases: TGTGCCAGCAGCCCCCCCCGGGCTAGCGGGAGCCGGGAGCAGTTCTTC.

The rearrangement uses TRBV11-3 and TRBJ2-2; TRBD1 matches at 9 bases. CDR1 is SGHNT and CDR2 is YENEEA in the germline V gene. The length of the CDR3 is 20 residues. V shed 5 bases, J shed 3 bases, and the junction held 19 bases outside the gene matches. The DNA for the CDR3 is TGTGCCAGCAGCCGGTCCGGCGGGACAGGGTATCGAATTGACACCGGGGAGCTGTTTTTT. This encodes CASSRSGGTGYRIDTGELFF.

This clone was seen a single time. The chain is built from TRBV29-1 and TRBJ2-7, with 7 bases fitting TRBD2. CDR1 is SQVTM and CDR2 is ANQGSEA in the germline V gene. Trimming at V came to 6 bases and at J to 8 bases, leaving 16 bases not matched to a gene. This CDR3 has 14 amino acids. The CDR3 region is CSVIELLRGEKQYF. CDR3 nucleotide sequence: TGCAGCGTGATAGAATTGCTTCGGGGGGAGAAGCAGTACTTC.

The gene calls are TRBV30 and TRBJ1-1; 9 bases are shared with TRBD1. Germline V gene sequence: CDR1 GTSNPN, CDR2 SVGIG (reference sequence). V was pared by 6 bases and J by 11 bases, with 13 bases of the junction left unmatched. The CDR3 extends over 13 amino acids. CDR3: CACTGTGYLKAFF. CDR3 DNA: TGTGCCTGTACCGGGACAGGGTATTTGAAGGCTTTCTTT.

This rearrangement joins TRBV30 to TRBJ2-1, with a possible D match to TRBD2 (5 bases). Trimming cost V 7 bases and J 0 bases, with 16 bases left between them. CDR1 GTSNPN and CDR2 SVGIG come from the germline V gene (reference sequence). CDR3 length equals 15 residues. The CDR3: CALQRLGSSYNEQFF. CDR3 DNA: TGTGCCTTACAACGACTGGGGAGCTCCTACAATGAGCAGTTCTTC.